Shown below are 7 T cell receptor beta chains from a single sample sequenced in a study of T cells after yellow fever vaccination. TCRdb recomputed calls from the 5' RACE reads with MiXCR, one row per CDR3 protein. Here the sample spans a few hundred thousand distinct CDR3 sequences, around a sixth being singletons. The input for sequencing was PBMCs, taken roughly 5 days after the first yellow fever vaccination. The receptors shown here come from a man younger than 35 who received the YFV17D yellow fever vaccine.

The genes are TRBV6-2 or TRBV6-3 and TRBJ2-3; a weak D match, TRBD2 (7 bases). Germline V lookup: CDR1 MNHEY, CDR2 SVGEGT. The ends were cut back, 3 bases at V and 1 base at J, with 11 bases in the middle. The CDR3 consists of 15 residues. The DNA of the CDR3 is TGTGCCAGCAGTTATCGGCGGGGGCGCACAGATACGCAGTATTTT. It translates to CASSYRRGRTDTQYF.

This clonotype appeared many times. CDR3 sequence (DNA): TGTGCCAGCAGCTTAGCGCGGGAAACAGGACAGTTCTTC. Translated: CASSLARETGQFF. The chain links TRBV7-2 to TRBJ2-1, with D perhaps matching TRBD2 (6 bases). V was cut by 0 bases and J by 13 bases, with 13 bases left in between. Germline V CDR1 and CDR2: SGHTA, FQGNSA. The CDR3 has 13 amino acids.

This clonotype showed up just a few times. The genes are TRBV20-1 and TRBJ2-1, with 10 bases identical to TRBD2. V shed 5 bases, J shed 10 bases, and the junction held 11 bases outside the gene matches. CDR3 size: 14 residues. Germline CDR1 is DFQATT and CDR2 is SNEGSKA (reference sequence). CDR3 coding DNA: TGCAGTGCTCCCCTAGCGGGGGCGGTGGAAGAGCAGTTCTTC. Translated, it gives CSAPLAGAVEEQFF.

This chain joins TRBV4-3 and TRBJ1-6; 9 nucleotides agree with TRBD1. This CDR3 region has 17 residues. Unmatched junction bases numbered 6, after V lost 4 bases and J lost 2 bases. Per the germline V gene, CDR1 is LGHNA and CDR2 is YSLEER. The CDR3 bases are TGCGCCAGCAGCCTCTGGACAGGGGACCCCTATAATTCACCCCTCCACTTT. Its translation: CASSLWTGDPYNSPLHF.

This clonotype was recorded a few times. The chain links TRBV7-8 to TRBJ1-1; D remains ambiguous. The length of the CDR3 is 14 residues. V was trimmed by 6 bases and J by 6 bases, leaving 17 bases between them. Germline loops: CDR1 SGHVS, CDR2 FQNEAQ. DNA for the CDR3: TGTGCCAGCAGTTTGGTTCGCGAGAATGCTGAAGCTTTCTTT. Amino acid sequence: CASSLVRENAEAFF.

The sample holds a few counts of this clonotype. V is TRBV29-1 and J is TRBJ1-1; D possibly corresponds to TRBD1 (5 bases). V dropped 5 bases and J dropped 1 base, with 8 bases sitting between them. Germline lookup yields CDR1 SQVTM and CDR2 ANQGSEA. This CDR3 contains 12 residues. DNA for the CDR3: TGCAGCGTTTGGGGCGGGAACACTGAAGCTTTCTTT. Its translation: CSVWGGNTEAFF.

Note on this clonotype: Germline is not matched at one junction end, which may reflect a read error. This chain uses TRBV12-3 or TRBV12-4 with TRBJ2-1; 15 bases map to TRBD2. CDR3 length equals 18 residues. CDR3 DNA sequence: TGTACCAGCAGAGCCGGGACTAGCGGGGGGAAGTCCTACAATGAGCAGTTCTTC. Amino acids: CTSRAGTSGGKSYNEQFF.